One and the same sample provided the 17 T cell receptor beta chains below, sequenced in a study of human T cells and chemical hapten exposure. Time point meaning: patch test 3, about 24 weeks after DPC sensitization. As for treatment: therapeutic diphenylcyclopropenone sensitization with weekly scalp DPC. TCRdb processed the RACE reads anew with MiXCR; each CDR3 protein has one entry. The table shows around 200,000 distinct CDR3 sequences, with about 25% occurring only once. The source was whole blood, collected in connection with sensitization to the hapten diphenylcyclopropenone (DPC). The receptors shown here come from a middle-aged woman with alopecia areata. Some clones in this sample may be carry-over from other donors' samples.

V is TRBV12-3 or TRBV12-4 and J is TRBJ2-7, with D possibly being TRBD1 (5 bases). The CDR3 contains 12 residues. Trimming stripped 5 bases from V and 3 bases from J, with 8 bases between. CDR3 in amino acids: CASSRGNYEQYF. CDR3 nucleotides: TGTGCCAGCAGTAGGGGTAACTACGAGCAGTACTTC.

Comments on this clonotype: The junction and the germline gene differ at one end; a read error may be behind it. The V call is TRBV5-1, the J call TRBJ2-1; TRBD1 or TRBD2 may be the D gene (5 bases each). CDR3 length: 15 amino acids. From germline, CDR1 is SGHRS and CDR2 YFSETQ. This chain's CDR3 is CASSLAGARGDDQFF. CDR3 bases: TGCGCCAGCAGCTTAGCTGGAGCGAGGGGAGATGATCAGTTCTTC.

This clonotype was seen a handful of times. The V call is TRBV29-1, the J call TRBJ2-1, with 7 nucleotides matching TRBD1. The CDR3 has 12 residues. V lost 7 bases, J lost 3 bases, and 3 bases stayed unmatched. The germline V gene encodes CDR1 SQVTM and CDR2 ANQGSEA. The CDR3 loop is CSAGDSYNEQFF. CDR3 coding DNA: TGCAGCGCTGGGGACAGCTACAATGAGCAGTTCTTC.

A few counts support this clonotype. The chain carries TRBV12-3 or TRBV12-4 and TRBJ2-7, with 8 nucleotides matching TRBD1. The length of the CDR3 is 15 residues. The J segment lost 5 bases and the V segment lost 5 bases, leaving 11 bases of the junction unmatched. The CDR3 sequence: CASSPTGGVENEQYF. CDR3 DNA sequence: TGTGCCAGCAGTCCTACAGGGGGAGTAGAGAACGAGCAGTACTTC.

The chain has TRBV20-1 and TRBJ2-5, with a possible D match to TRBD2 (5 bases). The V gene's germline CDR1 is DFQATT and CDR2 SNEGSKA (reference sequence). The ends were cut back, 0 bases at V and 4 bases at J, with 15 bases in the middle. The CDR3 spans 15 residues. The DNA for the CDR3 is TGCAGTGCTAGAGATCCATTGGGGAGAGCAGAGACCCAGTACTTC. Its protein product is CSARDPLGRAETQYF.

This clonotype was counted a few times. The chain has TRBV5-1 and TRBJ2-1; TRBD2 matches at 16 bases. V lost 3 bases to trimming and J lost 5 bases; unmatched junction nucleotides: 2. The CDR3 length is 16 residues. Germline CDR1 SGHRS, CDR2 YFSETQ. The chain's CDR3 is CASSSGLAGGNNEQFF. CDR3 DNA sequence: TGCGCCAGCAGCTCGGGACTAGCGGGAGGGAACAATGAGCAGTTCTTC. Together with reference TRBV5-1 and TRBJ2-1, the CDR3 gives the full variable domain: KAGVTQTPRYLIKTRGQQVTLSCSPISGHRSVSWYQQTPGQGLQFLFEYFSETQRNKGNFPGRFSGRQFSNSRSEMNVSTLELGDSALYLCASSSGLAGGNNEQFFGPGTRLTVL.

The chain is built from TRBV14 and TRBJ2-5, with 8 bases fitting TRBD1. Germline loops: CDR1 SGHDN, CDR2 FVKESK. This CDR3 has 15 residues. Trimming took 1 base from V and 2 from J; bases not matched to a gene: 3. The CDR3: CASSQVWTGQETQYF. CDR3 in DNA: TGTGCCAGCAGCCAAGTTTGGACAGGGCAAGAGACCCAGTACTTC.

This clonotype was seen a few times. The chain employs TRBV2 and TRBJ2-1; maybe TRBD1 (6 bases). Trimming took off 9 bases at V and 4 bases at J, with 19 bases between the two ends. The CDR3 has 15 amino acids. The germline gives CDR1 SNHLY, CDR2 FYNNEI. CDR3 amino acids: CASAQGQTYYNEQFF. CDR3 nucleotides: TGTGCCAGTGCCCAGGGGCAGACTTATTACAATGAGCAGTTCTTC.

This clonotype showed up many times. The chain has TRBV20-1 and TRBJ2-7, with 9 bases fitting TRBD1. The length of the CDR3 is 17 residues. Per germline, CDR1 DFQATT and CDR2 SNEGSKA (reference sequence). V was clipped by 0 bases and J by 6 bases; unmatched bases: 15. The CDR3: CSARDLVPGQGESEQYF. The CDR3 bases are TGCAGTGCTAGAGATCTGGTGCCGGGACAGGGAGAATCCGAGCAGTACTTC.

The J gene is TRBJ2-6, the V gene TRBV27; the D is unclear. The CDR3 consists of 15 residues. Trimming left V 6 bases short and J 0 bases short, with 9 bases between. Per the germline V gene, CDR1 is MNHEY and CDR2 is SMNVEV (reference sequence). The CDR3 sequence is CASSPIYSGANVLTF. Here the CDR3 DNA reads TGTGCCAGCAGCCCGATCTACTCTGGGGCCAACGTCCTGACTTTC.

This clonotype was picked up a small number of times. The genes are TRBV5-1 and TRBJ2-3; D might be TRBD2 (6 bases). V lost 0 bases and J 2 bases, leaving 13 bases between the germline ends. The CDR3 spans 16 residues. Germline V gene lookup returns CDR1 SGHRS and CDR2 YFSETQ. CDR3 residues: CASSLDGGPNTDTQYF. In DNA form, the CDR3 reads TGCGCCAGCAGCTTGGACGGGGGACCTAACACAGATACGCAGTATTTT. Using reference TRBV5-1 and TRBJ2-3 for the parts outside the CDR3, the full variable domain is KAGVTQTPRYLIKTRGQQVTLSCSPISGHRSVSWYQQTPGQGLQFLFEYFSETQRNKGNFPGRFSGRQFSNSRSEMNVSTLELGDSALYLCASSLDGGPNTDTQYFGPGTRLTVL.

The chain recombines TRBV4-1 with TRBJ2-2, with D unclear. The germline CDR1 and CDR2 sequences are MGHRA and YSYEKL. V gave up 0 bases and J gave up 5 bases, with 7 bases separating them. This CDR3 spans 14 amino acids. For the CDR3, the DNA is TGCGCCAGCAGCCAAGATTACGGAACCGGGGAGCTGTTTTTT. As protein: CASSQDYGTGELFF.

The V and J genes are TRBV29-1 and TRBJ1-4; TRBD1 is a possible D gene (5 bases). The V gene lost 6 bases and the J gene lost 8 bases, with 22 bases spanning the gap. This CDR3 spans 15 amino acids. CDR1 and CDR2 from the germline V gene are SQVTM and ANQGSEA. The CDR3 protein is CSVLSYRKEGEKLFF. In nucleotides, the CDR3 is TGCAGCGTCCTTTCTTACAGGAAGGAGGGCGAAAAACTGTTTTTT.

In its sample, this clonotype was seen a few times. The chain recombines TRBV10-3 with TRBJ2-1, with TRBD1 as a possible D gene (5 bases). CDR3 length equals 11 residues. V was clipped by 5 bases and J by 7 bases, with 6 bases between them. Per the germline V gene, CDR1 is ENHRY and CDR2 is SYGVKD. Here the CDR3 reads CAISRQNEQFF. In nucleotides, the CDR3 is TGTGCCATCAGTCGACAGAATGAGCAGTTCTTC.

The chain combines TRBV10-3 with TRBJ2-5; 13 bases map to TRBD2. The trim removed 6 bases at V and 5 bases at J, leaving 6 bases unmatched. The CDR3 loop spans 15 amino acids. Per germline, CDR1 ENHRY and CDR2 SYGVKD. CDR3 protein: CAISRGLAGAETQYF. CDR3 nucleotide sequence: TGTGCCATCAGCCGCGGACTAGCGGGAGCCGAGACCCAGTACTTC.

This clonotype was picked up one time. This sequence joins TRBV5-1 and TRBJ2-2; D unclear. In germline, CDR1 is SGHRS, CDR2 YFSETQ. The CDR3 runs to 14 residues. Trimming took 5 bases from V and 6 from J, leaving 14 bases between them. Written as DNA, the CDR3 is TGCGCCAGCAGGCTCTCCGAGTTAGCCGGGGAGCTGTTTTTT. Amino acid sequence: CASRLSELAGELFF.

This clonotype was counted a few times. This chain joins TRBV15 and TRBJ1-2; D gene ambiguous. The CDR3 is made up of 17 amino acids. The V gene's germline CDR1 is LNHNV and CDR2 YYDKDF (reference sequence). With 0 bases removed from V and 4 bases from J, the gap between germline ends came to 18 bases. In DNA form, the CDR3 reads TGTGCCACCAGCAGAGATTTCGTGGACGGTGATATCTATGGCTACACCTTC. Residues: CATSRDFVDGDIYGYTF.